Listed below are T cell receptor beta chains from one sample, sequenced in a study of siplizumab effects on memory and regulatory T cells. Using immunoSEQ multiplex PCR, the repertoire was profiled, and TCRdb retains in-frame clones only, with some absent. The sample shows 50,000 to 60,000 clones, about 90% of them seen only once. The specimen was naive CD8+ T cells sorted from blood. These receptors were taken from a human donor in good health. Both conserved end residues are part of each CDR3. D genes are given only for firm matches. The size field is filled for only some rows; it gives once, few, many or a size class.

clone_size | d_call | j_call | v_call | cdr3_nt | cdr3_aa
once | - | TRBJ2-3 | TRBV5-4 | TGTGCCAGCTCGGTTAGCCTCGGCAGGGGTTTCCCAGATACGCAGTATTTT | CASSVSLGRGFPDTQYF
- | - | TRBJ1-2 | TRBV4-1 | TGCGCCAGCAGCCAAGATCGAGGCCACGATAGCGGCTACACCTTC | CASSQDRGHDSGYTF
- | TRBD1 | TRBJ2-7 | TRBV5-1 | TGCGCCAGCAGCCAACCGGGACAGGGAACCTACGAGCAGTACTTC | CASSQPGQGTYEQYF
few | - | TRBJ2-7 | TRBV7-9 | TGTGCCAGCAGCTCCCCCTACGAGCAGTACTTC | CASSSPYEQYF
- | TRBD1 | TRBJ2-5 | TRBV6-1 | TGTGCCAGCAGTGGAGAGACAGGGCTCTTCCAAGAGACCCAGTACTTC | CASSGETGLFQETQYF
- | - | TRBJ2-7 | TRBV6-5 | TGTGCCAGCATCCCTTTCACCGGGCTCGACGAGCAGTACTTC | CASIPFTGLDEQYF
- | TRBD1 | TRBJ2-7 | TRBV13 | TGTGCCAGCAGCTTAAGATTGATCGACAGGGACGAGCAGTACTTC | CASSLRLIDRDEQYF
- | TRBD1 | TRBJ2-7 | TRBV12-5 | TGTGCTAGTGGTTTGGAGACAGGGTTCGAGCAGTACTTC | CASGLETGFEQYF
- | - | TRBJ1-3 | TRBV7-9 | TGTGCCAGCAGCGAGGGCCAGCCTCACTCTGGAAACACCATATATTTT | CASSEGQPHSGNTIYF
- | TRBD1 | TRBJ2-7 | TRBV4-1 | TGCGCCAGCAGTCGGACAGGGGAGTACGAGCAGTACTTC | CASSRTGEYEQYF
- | - | TRBJ1-4 | TRBV7-6 | TGTGCCAGCAGCTCGGGTTGGGCAGGGGAAACTAATGAAAAACTGTTTTTT | CASSSGWAGETNEKLFF
- | - | TRBJ2-1 | TRBV5-4 | TGTGCCAGCAGCTTGGCCGGACCCATTGGCGACAATGAGCAGTTCTTC | CASSLAGPIGDNEQFF
few | TRBD2 | TRBJ2-7 | TRBV27 | TGTGCCAGCAGTGCCGGGACTAGCGGGTACGAGCAGTACTTC | CASSAGTSGYEQYF
- | - | TRBJ1-1 | TRBV27 | TGTGCCAGCAGTTTAGCAGGGGCGAACACTGAAGCTTTCTTT | CASSLAGANTEAFF
- | TRBD2 | TRBJ2-1 | TRBV5-6 | TGTGCCAGCAGCTTGGGGGCGGGGGATGAGCAGTTCTTC | CASSLGAGDEQFF
- | - | TRBJ2-7 | TRBV5-4 | TGTGCCAGCAGCTTGGGGTACGGTATGGAGCAGTACTTC | CASSLGYGMEQYF
- | - | TRBJ1-4 | TRBV7-9 | TGTGCCAGCAGCTTACTGGCAACTAATGAAAAACTGTTTTTT | CASSLLATNEKLFF
- | - | TRBJ2-1 | TRBV30 | TGTGCCTGGAGTGTAATAAGGGACCCTAATGAGCAGTTCTTC | CAWSVIRDPNEQFF
- | TRBD2 | TRBJ2-3 | TRBV2 | TGTGCCAGCAGCCTGGGACTAGCGGGAGGAGATACGCAGTATTTT | CASSLGLAGGDTQYF
- | - | TRBJ2-1 | TRBV27 | TGTGCCAGCAGTTTATCTTTCCGTGGCTATGAGCAGTTCTTC | CASSLSFRGYEQFF
- | TRBD2 | TRBJ2-7 | TRBV5-5 | TGTGCCAGCAGCCACGGGGGGGCCTCCTACGAGCAGTACTTC | CASSHGGASYEQYF
- | - | TRBJ1-1 | TRBV9 | TGTGCCAGCAGCGTAGCGGGTTACACTGAAGCTTTCTTT | CASSVAGYTEAFF
- | - | TRBJ2-5 | TRBV5-4 | TGTGCCAGCAGCTTGGAAGTACAAGAGACCCAGTACTTC | CASSLEVQETQYF
- | - | TRBJ2-3 | TRBV7-2 | TGTGCCAGCAGCTTTGGGAGCGGTGATACGCAGTATTTT | CASSFGSGDTQYF
- | - | TRBJ1-2 | TRBV27 | TGTGCCAGCAGTTCCCTAGGGACCTTCTATGGCTACACCTTC | CASSSLGTFYGYTF
few | - | TRBJ1-2 | TRBV27 | TGTGCCAGCACACAGGTTAACTATGGCTACACCTTC | CASTQVNYGYTF
- | TRBD1 | TRBJ1-2 | TRBV7-8 | TGTGCCAGCAGCGCGGGGACAGGGGGCGCGTATGGCTACACCTTC | CASSAGTGGAYGYTF